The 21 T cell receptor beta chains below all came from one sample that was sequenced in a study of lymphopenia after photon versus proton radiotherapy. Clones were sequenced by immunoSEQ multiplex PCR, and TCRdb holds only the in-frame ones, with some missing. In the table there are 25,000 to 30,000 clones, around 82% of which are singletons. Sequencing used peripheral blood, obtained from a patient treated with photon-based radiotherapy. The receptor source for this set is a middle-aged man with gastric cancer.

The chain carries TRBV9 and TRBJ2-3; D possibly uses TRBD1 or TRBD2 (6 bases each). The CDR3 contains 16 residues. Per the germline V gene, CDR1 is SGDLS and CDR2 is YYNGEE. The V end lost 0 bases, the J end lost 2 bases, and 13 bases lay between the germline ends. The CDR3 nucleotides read TGTGCCAGCAGCGTAGCTGCAGGGGACTCCACAGATACGCAGTATTTT. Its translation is CASSVAAGDSTDTQYF. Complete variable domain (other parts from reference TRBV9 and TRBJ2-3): DSGVTQTPKHLITATGQRVTLRCSPRSGDLSVYWYQQSLDQGLQFLIQYYNGEERAKGNILERFSAQQFPDLHSELNLSSLELGDSALYFCASSVAAGDSTDTQYFGPGTRLTVL.

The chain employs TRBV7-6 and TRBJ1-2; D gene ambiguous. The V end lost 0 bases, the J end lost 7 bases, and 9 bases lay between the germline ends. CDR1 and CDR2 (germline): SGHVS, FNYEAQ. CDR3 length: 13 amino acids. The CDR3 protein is CASSLAGGFGYTF. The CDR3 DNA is TGTGCCAGCAGCTTAGCGGGAGGGTTTGGCTACACCTTC.

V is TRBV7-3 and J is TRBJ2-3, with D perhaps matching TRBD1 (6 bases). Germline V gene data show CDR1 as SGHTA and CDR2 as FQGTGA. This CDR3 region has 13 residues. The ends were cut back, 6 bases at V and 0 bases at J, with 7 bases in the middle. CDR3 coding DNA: TGTGCCAGCAGACAGGGAAGCACAGATACGCAGTATTTT. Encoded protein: CASRQGSTDTQYF.

CDR3 protein: CAISESLPGQGTAGYTF. The CDR3 coding sequence is TGTGCCATCAGTGAGTCATTACCGGGACAGGGGACTGCTGGCTACACCTTC. The J gene is TRBJ1-2, the V gene TRBV10-3, with 10 positions matching TRBD1. CDR1 and CDR2 from the germline V gene are ENHRY and SYGVKD. Trimming cost V 0 bases and J 7 bases; bases outside gene matches: 11. This CDR3 is 17 amino acids long.

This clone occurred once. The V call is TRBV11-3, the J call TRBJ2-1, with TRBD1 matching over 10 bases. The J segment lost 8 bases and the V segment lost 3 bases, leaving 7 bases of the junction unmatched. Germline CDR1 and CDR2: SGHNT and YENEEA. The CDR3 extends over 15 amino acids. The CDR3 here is CASSLGSGTGDEQFF. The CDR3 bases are TGTGCCAGCAGCTTGGGTTCCGGGACAGGGGATGAGCAGTTCTTC.

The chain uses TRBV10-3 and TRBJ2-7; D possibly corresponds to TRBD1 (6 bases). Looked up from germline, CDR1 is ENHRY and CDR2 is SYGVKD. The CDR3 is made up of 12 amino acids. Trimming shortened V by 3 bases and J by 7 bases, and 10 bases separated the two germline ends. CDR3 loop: CAISDTGFEQYV. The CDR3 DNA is TGTGCCATCAGTGATACAGGGTTTGAGCAGTACGTC.

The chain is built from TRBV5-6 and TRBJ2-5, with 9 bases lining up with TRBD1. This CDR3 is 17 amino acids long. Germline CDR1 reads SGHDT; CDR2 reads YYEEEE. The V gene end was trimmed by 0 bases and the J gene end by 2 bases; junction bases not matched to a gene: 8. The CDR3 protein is CASSLGTGERVQETQYF. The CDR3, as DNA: TGTGCCAGCAGCTTGGGGACAGGGGAAAGGGTACAAGAGACCCAGTACTTC.

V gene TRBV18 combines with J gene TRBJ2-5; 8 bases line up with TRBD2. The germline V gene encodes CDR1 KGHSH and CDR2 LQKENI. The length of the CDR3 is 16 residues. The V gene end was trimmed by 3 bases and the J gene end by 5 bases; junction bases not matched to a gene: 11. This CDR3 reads CASSPPRGALGETQYF. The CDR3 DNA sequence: TGTGCCAGCTCACCCCCGCGGGGGGCGCTTGGGGAGACCCAGTACTTC.

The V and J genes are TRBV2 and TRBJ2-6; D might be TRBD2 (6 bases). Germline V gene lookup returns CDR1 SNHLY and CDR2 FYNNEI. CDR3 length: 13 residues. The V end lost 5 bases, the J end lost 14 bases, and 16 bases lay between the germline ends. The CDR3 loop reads CASSPRGAGLLTF. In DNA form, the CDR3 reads TGTGCCAGCAGTCCCCGCGGCGCGGGGCTCCTGACTTTC.

The CDR3 DNA sequence: TGTGCCAGTAGTGGGGACGGGACCTACGAGCAGTACTTC. The encoded protein is CASSGDGTYEQYF. The chain employs TRBV19 and TRBJ2-7; either TRBD1 or TRBD2 may supply D (5 bases each). Germline V CDR1 and CDR2: LNHDA, SQIVND (reference sequence). Deletions cut 5 bases from V and 2 bases from J, with 10 bases between. The CDR3 length is 13 residues.

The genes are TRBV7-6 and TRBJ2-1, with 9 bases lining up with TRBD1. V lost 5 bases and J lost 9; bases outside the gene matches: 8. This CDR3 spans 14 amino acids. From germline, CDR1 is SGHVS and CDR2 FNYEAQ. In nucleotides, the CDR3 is TGTGCCAGCAGCCCGGGACAGGGATATGGTGAGCAGTTCTTC. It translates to CASSPGQGYGEQFF.

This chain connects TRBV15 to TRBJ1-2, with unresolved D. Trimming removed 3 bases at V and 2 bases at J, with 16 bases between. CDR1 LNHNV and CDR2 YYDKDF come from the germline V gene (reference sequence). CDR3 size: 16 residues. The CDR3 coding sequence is TGTGCCACCAGCAGTATTTTTGACGAAAAGAACTATGGCTACACCTTC. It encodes CATSSIFDEKNYGYTF.

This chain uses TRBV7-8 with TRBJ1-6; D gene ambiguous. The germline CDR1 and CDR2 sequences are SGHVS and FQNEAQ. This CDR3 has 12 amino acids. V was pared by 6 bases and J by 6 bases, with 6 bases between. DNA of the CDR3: TGTGCCAGCAGGGAGCCTAATTCACCCCTCCACTTT. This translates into CASREPNSPLHF.

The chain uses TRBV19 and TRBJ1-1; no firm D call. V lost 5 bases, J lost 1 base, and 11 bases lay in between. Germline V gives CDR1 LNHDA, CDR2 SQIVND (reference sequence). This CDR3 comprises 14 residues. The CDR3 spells CASSLIRTNTEAFF. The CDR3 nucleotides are TGTGCCAGTAGTTTAATCCGGACGAACACTGAAGCTTTCTTT.

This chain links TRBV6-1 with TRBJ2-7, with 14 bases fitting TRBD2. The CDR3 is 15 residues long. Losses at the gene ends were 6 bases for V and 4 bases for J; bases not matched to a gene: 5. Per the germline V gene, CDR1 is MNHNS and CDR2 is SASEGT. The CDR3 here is CASSVRTSGGYEQYF. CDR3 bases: TGTGCCAGCAGCGTCCGGACTAGCGGGGGGTACGAGCAGTACTTC.

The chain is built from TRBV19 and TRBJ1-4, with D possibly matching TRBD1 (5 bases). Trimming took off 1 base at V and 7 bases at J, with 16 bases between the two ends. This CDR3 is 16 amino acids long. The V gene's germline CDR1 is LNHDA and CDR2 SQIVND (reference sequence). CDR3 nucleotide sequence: TGTGCCAGTAGTATAGTACCAGGGTCCTACTCTGAAAAACTGTTTTTT. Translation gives CASSIVPGSYSEKLFF.

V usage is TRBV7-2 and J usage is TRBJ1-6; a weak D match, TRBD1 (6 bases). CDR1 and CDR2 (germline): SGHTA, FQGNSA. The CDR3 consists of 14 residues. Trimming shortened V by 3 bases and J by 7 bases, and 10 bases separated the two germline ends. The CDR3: CASSFQGINSPLHF. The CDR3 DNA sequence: TGTGCCAGCAGCTTCCAGGGGATAAATTCACCCCTCCACTTT.

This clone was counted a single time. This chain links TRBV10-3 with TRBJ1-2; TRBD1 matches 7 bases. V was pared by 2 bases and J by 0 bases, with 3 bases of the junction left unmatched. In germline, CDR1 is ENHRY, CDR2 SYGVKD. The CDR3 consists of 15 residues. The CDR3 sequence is CAISEGTASNYGYTF. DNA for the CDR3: TGTGCCATCAGTGAGGGGACAGCTTCTAACTATGGCTACACCTTC.

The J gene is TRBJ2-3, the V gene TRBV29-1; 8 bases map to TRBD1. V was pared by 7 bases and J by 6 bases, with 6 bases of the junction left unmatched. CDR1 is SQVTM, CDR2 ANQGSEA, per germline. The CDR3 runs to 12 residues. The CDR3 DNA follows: TGCAGCGGCGCGGACAGGGTGGATACGCAGTATTTT. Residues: CSGADRVDTQYF.

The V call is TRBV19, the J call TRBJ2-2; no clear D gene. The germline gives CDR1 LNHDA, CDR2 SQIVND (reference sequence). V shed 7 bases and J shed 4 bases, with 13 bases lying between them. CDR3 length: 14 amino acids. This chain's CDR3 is CASKAPIPTGELFF. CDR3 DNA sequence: TGTGCCAGTAAAGCCCCGATACCCACCGGGGAGCTGTTTTTT.

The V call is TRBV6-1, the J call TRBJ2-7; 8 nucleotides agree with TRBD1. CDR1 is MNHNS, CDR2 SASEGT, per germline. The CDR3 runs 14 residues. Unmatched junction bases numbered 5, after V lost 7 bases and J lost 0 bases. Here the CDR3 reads CASTETGASYEQYF. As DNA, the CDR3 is TGTGCCAGCACCGAGACAGGGGCCTCCTACGAGCAGTACTTC.